The 32 T cell receptor beta chains given below trace back to one sample, sequenced in a study of blood T cell repertoires in COVID-19. The protocol was immunoSEQ multiplex PCR, while the TCRdb copy is restricted to in-frame clones and leaves out a portion. The sample has roughly 240,000 clones; around 88% are singletons. The sample taken for sequencing was peripheral blood. Source of these receptors: a woman older than 75 with COVID-19, enrolled during active disease.

The sample holds one count of this clone. The rearrangement uses TRBV18 and TRBJ1-5, with 7 nucleotides matching TRBD1. Germline V gene data show CDR1 as KGHSH and CDR2 as LQKENI. The CDR3 has 15 amino acids. V trimming: 2 bases; J trimming: 6 bases; junction bases outside the gene matches: 7. This CDR3 is CASSPSGTVFQPQHF. CDR3 nucleotides: TGTGCCAGCTCACCATCTGGGACAGTGTTTCAGCCCCAGCATTTT.

A single count supports this clone. The sample holds other DNA sequences that translate to the same CDR3. The rearrangement uses TRBV20-1 and TRBJ1-1; D is perhaps TRBD1 (6 bases). The CDR3 consists of 11 residues. The V end was cut by 3 bases, the J end by 4 bases, with 6 bases between. The germline gives CDR1 DFQATT, CDR2 SNEGSKA (reference sequence). CDR3 region: CSASRGTEAFF. The CDR3 coding sequence is TGCAGTGCTAGCAGGGGCACTGAAGCTTTCTTT.

This clone was found a few times. The chain recombines TRBV15 with TRBJ1-5, with D perhaps TRBD1 (5 bases). V lost 2 bases to trimming and J lost 5 bases, with 10 bases between them. Germline values: CDR1 LNHNV, CDR2 YYDKDF (reference sequence). The CDR3 has 14 residues. This chain's CDR3 is CATSRQGMDQPQHF. In DNA form, the CDR3 reads TGTGCCACCAGCAGACAGGGAATGGATCAGCCCCAGCATTTT. Full variable domain (outside the CDR3, taken from reference TRBV15 and TRBJ1-5): DAMVIQNPRYQVTQFGKPVTLSCSQTLNHNVMYWYQQKSSQAPKLLFHYYDKDFNNEADTPDNFQSRRPNTSFCFLDIRSPGLGDTAMYLCATSRQGMDQPQHFGDGTRLSIL.

This clone was counted once. This rearrangement joins TRBV5-4 to TRBJ2-5; 8 bases fit TRBD1. Germline assignment: CDR1 SGHNT and CDR2 YYREEE (reference sequence). The CDR3 is 13 residues long. V trimming: 4 bases; J trimming: 5 bases; junction bases outside the gene matches: 4. The CDR3 is CASSTGQGETQYF. CDR3 DNA sequence: TGTGCCAGCAGCACCGGACAGGGCGAGACCCAGTACTTC.

This chain uses TRBV3-1 (or the pseudogene TRBV3-2) with TRBJ1-1, with D perhaps matching TRBD1 (6 bases). With 2 bases removed from V and 5 bases from J, the gap between germline ends came to 9 bases. From germline, CDR1 is LGHDT and CDR2 YNNKEL (reference sequence). The CDR3 has 13 residues. The chain's CDR3 is CASSQNTGTEAFF. The CDR3 DNA reads TGTGCCAGCAGCCAAAATACAGGGACTGAAGCTTTCTTT.

This clone came up a few times. The chain has TRBV7-2 and TRBJ1-3, with 7 bases matching TRBD1. V lost 7 bases, J lost 7 bases, and 10 bases stayed unmatched. The CDR3 runs 14 residues. Germline V gives CDR1 SGHTA, CDR2 FQGNSA. The CDR3: CASIAGGRSNTIYF. CDR3 sequence (DNA): TGTGCCAGCATCGCAGGGGGACGAAGTAACACCATATATTTT.

This chain connects TRBV3-1 (or the pseudogene TRBV3-2) to TRBJ1-6; D ambiguous. Per the germline V gene, CDR1 is LGHDT and CDR2 is YNNKEL (reference sequence). There are 12 residues in the CDR3. Trimming left V 2 bases short and J 11 bases short, with 7 bases between. The CDR3 spells CASSQTYPPLHF. CDR3 DNA sequence: TGTGCCAGCAGCCAAACCTATCCACCCCTCCACTTT.

The CDR3 sequence is CASRPSTGISTDTQYF. DNA for the CDR3: TGCGCCAGCAGACCTTCGACAGGAATAAGCACAGATACGCAGTATTTT. The V gene is TRBV5-1, the J gene TRBJ2-3; weak D call: TRBD1 (6 bases). The germline V and J ends were trimmed by 5 bases and 0 bases, with 16 bases remaining between them. The V gene's germline CDR1 is SGHRS and CDR2 YFSETQ. The CDR3 loop spans 16 amino acids.

The J gene is TRBJ2-1, the V gene TRBV5-1; D uncertain. Germline-derived CDR1 and CDR2 are SGHRS and YFSETQ. The CDR3 is 12 amino acids. V was cut by 7 bases and J by 2 bases, with 7 bases left in between. The CDR3 protein is CASPKPYNEQFF. The CDR3 coding sequence is TGCGCCAGCCCCAAGCCCTACAATGAGCAGTTCTTC.

The chain uses TRBV12-3 or TRBV12-4 and TRBJ2-2; TRBD1 is a possible D gene (5 bases). CDR3 length: 13 amino acids. V was pared by 7 bases and J by 3 bases, with 9 bases between. CDR3 protein: CASNLGHTGELFF. DNA for the CDR3: TGTGCCAGCAATTTGGGGCACACCGGGGAGCTGTTTTTT.

The chain couples TRBV27 to TRBJ1-2, with 8 bases identical to TRBD1. CDR3 length: 15 residues. Germline CDR1 and CDR2: MNHEY and SMNVEV (reference sequence). J lost 5 bases, V lost 4 bases, and 9 bases had no gene match. The CDR3 loop reads CASSSGGRTLYGYTF. CDR3 bases: TGTGCCAGCAGTTCAGGGGGCAGGACTTTGTATGGCTACACCTTC.

The rearrangement links TRBV5-5 to TRBJ1-6; TRBD1 matches 8 bases. The CDR3 covers 16 residues. Losses at the gene ends were 0 bases for V and 9 bases for J; bases not matched to a gene: 8. Germline assignment: CDR1 SGHKS and CDR2 YYEKEE (reference sequence). The DNA of the CDR3 is TGTGCCAGCAGCTTGGCCGCGGGGACAGGATCTTCACCCCTCCACTTT. This sequence encodes CASSLAAGTGSSPLHF. Looking up the rest from reference TRBV5-5 and TRBJ1-6 gives the full variable domain: DAGVTQSPTHLIKTRGQQVTLRCSPISGHKSVSWYQQVLGQGPQFIFQYYEKEERGRGNFPDRFSARQFPNYSSELNVNALLLGDSALYLCASSLAAGTGSSPLHFGNGTRLTVT.

V gene TRBV28 combines with J gene TRBJ1-2; TRBD1 aligns across 12 bases. Trimming removed 10 bases from V and 11 bases from J; junction bases left unmatched: 8. Germline V gives CDR1 MDHEN, CDR2 SYDVKM. The CDR3 contains 12 residues. This CDR3 reads CATPGTGGGYTF. In nucleotides, the CDR3 is TGTGCCACCCCGGGGACAGGGGGCGGGTACACCTTC.

The chain links TRBV19 to TRBJ1-5, with a weak D call TRBD1 (6 bases). This CDR3 spans 16 amino acids. V was cut by 8 bases and J by 3 bases, with 20 bases left in between. Germline V gene lookup returns CDR1 LNHDA and CDR2 SQIVND (reference sequence). CDR3 in amino acids: CASGQPQGPPNQPQHF. The DNA of the CDR3 is TGTGCCAGTGGACAGCCACAGGGTCCCCCCAATCAGCCCCAGCATTTT.

This clone showed up just a few times. The rearrangement uses TRBV4-2 and TRBJ2-7, with 9 nucleotides matching TRBD2. The germline gives CDR1 LGHNA, CDR2 YNFKEQ. This CDR3 has 16 residues. The V segment lost 0 bases and the J segment 3 bases; nucleotides outside the gene matches: 6. The CDR3 sequence: CASSQEKRGVFYEQYF. In nucleotides, the CDR3 is TGTGCCAGCAGCCAAGAGAAGCGGGGGGTCTTCTACGAGCAGTACTTC.

V is TRBV5-1 and J is TRBJ1-5; D ambiguous. V was pared by 0 bases and J by 6 bases, with 4 bases between. This CDR3 spans 12 amino acids. Per the germline V gene, CDR1 is SGHRS and CDR2 is YFSETQ. The DNA of the CDR3 is TGCGCCAGCAGCTTGGCCGGTCAGCCCCAGCATTTT. It translates to CASSLAGQPQHF.

V and J are TRBV9 and TRBJ1-2, with TRBD1 as a possible D gene (5 bases). Trimming stripped 5 bases from V and 8 bases from J, with 19 bases between. Germline V lookup: CDR1 SGDLS, CDR2 YYNGEE. This CDR3 region has 14 residues. Here the CDR3 reads CASSVSGTQGGYTF. CDR3 DNA: TGTGCCAGCAGTGTGTCGGGGACTCAGGGCGGCTACACCTTC.

This sequence joins TRBV2 and TRBJ2-7; tentative D call: TRBD2 (6 bases). V dropped 8 bases and J dropped 6 bases, with 11 bases sitting between them. CDR1 is SNHLY, CDR2 FYNNEI, per germline. CDR3 length: 11 residues. CDR3 coding DNA: TGTGCCAGCCAACAGGAGGGCGAGCAGTACTTC. Amino acid sequence: CASQQEGEQYF.

This chain links TRBV19 with TRBJ1-6; D is unresolved. Germline CDR1 is LNHDA and CDR2 is SQIVND (reference sequence). The CDR3 consists of 13 residues. Between the trimmed V and J ends, which lost 7 bases and 8 bases, there was a span of 12 bases. CDR3: CASTQVGDSPLHF. The CDR3 region has the DNA TGTGCCAGTACGCAGGTCGGGGATTCACCCCTCCACTTT.

This clone has only one observation. The rearrangement uses TRBV6-5 and TRBJ1-4; D possibly corresponds to TRBD1 (6 bases). V was clipped by 4 bases and J by 3 bases, with 12 bases between them. The germline gives CDR1 MNHEY, CDR2 SVGAGI. The CDR3 is 15 amino acids. The CDR3 loop is CASSFDRGSNEKLFF. CDR3 nucleotide sequence: TGTGCCAGCAGTTTCGATAGGGGGTCTAATGAAAAACTGTTTTTT.

The CDR3 DNA reads as TGTGCCAGCTCATCCCGGACAGGGGGCGTTAATGGCTACACCTTC. Its protein product is CASSSRTGGVNGYTF. The chain links TRBV18 to TRBJ1-2; 11 nucleotides agree with TRBD1. After removal of 5 bases from V and 6 bases from J, the junction contained 8 bases not matched to a gene. CDR3 length equals 15 residues. The germline CDR1 and CDR2 sequences are KGHSH and LQKENI. The variable domain in full, completed from reference TRBV18 and TRBJ1-2, reads NAGVMQNPRHLVRRRGQEARLRCSPMKGHSHVYWYRQLPEEGLKFMVYLQKENIIDESGMPKERFSAEFPKEGPSILRIQQVVRGDSAAYFCASSSRTGGVNGYTFGSGTRLTVV.

The V gene is TRBV5-1, the J gene TRBJ2-1; 11 nucleotides agree with TRBD1. V shed 0 bases, J shed 4 bases, and the junction held 3 bases outside the gene matches. The CDR3 runs to 16 residues. Germline assignment: CDR1 SGHRS and CDR2 YFSETQ. CDR3 DNA: TGCGCCAGCAGCTTGGAAGGGACAGGGGGTTACAATGAGCAGTTCTTC. Protein sequence: CASSLEGTGGYNEQFF.

The chain is built from TRBV2 and TRBJ1-5; maybe TRBD1 (5 bases). The V end was cut by 0 bases, the J end by 6 bases, with 12 bases between. The CDR3 covers 15 residues. The germline CDR1 and CDR2 sequences are SNHLY and FYNNEI. The CDR3 DNA sequence: TGTGCCAGCAGTGAAGCGGGGGGGTTGGGTCAGCCCCAGCATTTT. Residues: CASSEAGGLGQPQHF.

V and J are TRBV5-4 and TRBJ2-1; 9 bases line up with TRBD1. Unmatched junction bases numbered 6, after V lost 5 bases and J lost 0 bases. Germline-derived CDR1 and CDR2 are SGHNT and YYREEE (reference sequence). The CDR3 loop spans 16 amino acids. Here the CDR3 DNA reads TGTGCCAGCAGGGGACAGGGTCCGAGCTCCTACAATGAGCAGTTCTTC. Translated: CASRGQGPSSYNEQFF.

The V and J genes are TRBV12-3 or TRBV12-4 and TRBJ2-2; D remains unclear. Trimming left V 7 bases short and J 2 bases short, with 5 bases between. This CDR3 has 12 amino acids. In nucleotides, the CDR3 is TGTGCCAGCAACTATAACACCGGGGAGCTGTTTTTT. Translating it yields CASNYNTGELFF.

The J gene is TRBJ1-2, the V gene TRBV28; 8 nucleotides align to TRBD1. Germline V CDR1 and CDR2: MDHEN, SYDVKM. This CDR3 has 12 residues. V gave up 4 bases and J gave up 6 bases; unmatched junction bases: 1. For the CDR3, the DNA is TGTGCCAGCAGTTCACAGGGGGATGGCTACACCTTC. Amino acid sequence: CASSSQGDGYTF.

The chain combines TRBV19 with TRBJ1-1; 9 nucleotides agree with TRBD1. This CDR3 contains 13 residues. In germline, CDR1 is LNHDA, CDR2 SQIVND (reference sequence). Trimming cost V 10 bases and J 1 base; bases outside gene matches: 4. The CDR3 protein is CATGQGSNTEAFF. The CDR3 DNA reads as TGTGCCACCGGACAGGGGTCGAACACTGAAGCTTTCTTT.

The rearrangement links TRBV19 to TRBJ1-2, with D perhaps matching TRBD1 (5 bases). Germline CDR1 and CDR2: LNHDA and SQIVND (reference sequence). The CDR3 is made up of 13 amino acids. Trimming cost V 5 bases and J 8 bases, with 15 bases left between them. CDR3 nucleotide sequence: TGTGCCAGTAGTCCTCCCGGACCAGGGGGCTACACCTTC. Encoded protein: CASSPPGPGGYTF. Full variable domain (remainder filled in from reference TRBV19 and TRBJ1-2): DGGITQSPKYLFRKEGQNVTLSCEQNLNHDAMYWYRQDPGQGLRLIYYSQIVNDFQKGDIAEGYSVSREKKESFPLTVTSAQKNPTAFYLCASSPPGPGGYTFGSGTRLTVV.

J is TRBJ1-3 and V is TRBV7-2; the D gene is possibly TRBD1 (6 bases). V gave up 5 bases and J gave up 0 bases, with 14 bases separating them. This CDR3 comprises 16 residues. Germline V CDR1 and CDR2: SGHTA, FQGNSA. DNA for the CDR3: TGTGCCAGCAGCCCCCGGACAGCCACCTCTGGAAACACCATATATTTT. Translation gives CASSPRTATSGNTIYF.

In this sample, this clone turned up once. Other DNA variants within this sample encode the same CDR3. The rearrangement uses TRBV11-2 and TRBJ2-5; D gene unclear. This CDR3 has 14 residues. Germline V gives CDR1 SGHAT, CDR2 FQNNGV. V lost 0 bases to trimming and J lost 4 bases, with 9 bases between them. The DNA for the CDR3 is TGTGCCAGCAGCTTAGATCGGGTCGGAGAGACCCAGTACTTC. Protein product: CASSLDRVGETQYF.

This clone has just a few counts. The J gene is TRBJ2-1, the V gene TRBV5-1; D is perhaps TRBD1 (7 bases). Per the germline V gene, CDR1 is SGHRS and CDR2 is YFSETQ. The CDR3 spans 15 residues. The V and J ends lost 2 bases and 4 bases respectively, with 13 bases between them. This CDR3 is CASSFGGTAYNEQFF. CDR3 coding DNA: TGCGCCAGCAGCTTTGGCGGGACAGCTTACAATGAGCAGTTCTTC. Looking up the rest from reference TRBV5-1 and TRBJ2-1 gives the full variable domain: KAGVTQTPRYLIKTRGQQVTLSCSPISGHRSVSWYQQTPGQGLQFLFEYFSETQRNKGNFPGRFSGRQFSNSRSEMNVSTLELGDSALYLCASSFGGTAYNEQFFGPGTRLTVL.

The chain links TRBV5-6 to TRBJ1-1; TRBD1 might be the D (6 bases). The CDR3 sequence is 16 residues long. Germline V gene sequence: CDR1 SGHDT, CDR2 YYEEEE. Trimming removed 0 bases from V and 5 bases from J, with 17 bases in between. The CDR3 sequence is CASSLAQGRKVTEAFF. As DNA, the CDR3 is TGTGCCAGCAGCTTGGCGCAGGGGCGTAAGGTTACTGAAGCTTTCTTT.